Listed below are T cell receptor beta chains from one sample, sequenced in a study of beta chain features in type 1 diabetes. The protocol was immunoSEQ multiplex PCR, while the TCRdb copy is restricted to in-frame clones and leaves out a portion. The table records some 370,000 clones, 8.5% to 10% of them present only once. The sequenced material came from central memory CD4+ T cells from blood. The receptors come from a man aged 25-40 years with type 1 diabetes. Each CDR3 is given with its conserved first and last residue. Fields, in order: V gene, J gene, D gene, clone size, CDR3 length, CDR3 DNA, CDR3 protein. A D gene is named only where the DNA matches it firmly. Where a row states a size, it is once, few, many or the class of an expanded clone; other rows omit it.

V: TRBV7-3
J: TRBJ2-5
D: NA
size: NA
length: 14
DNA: TGTGCCAGCAGCTTAGGAGGGGATCGGGAGACCCAGTACTTC
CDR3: CASSLGGDRETQYF

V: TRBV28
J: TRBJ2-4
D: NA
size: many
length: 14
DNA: TGTGCCAGCAGTTTAGGGGGAGCCAAAAACATTCAGTACTTC
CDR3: CASSLGGAKNIQYF

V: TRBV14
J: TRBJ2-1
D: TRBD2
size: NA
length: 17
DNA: TGTGCCAGCAGCCAAGATAACAACCGGGACTACTACAATGAGCAGTTCTTC
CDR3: CASSQDNNRDYYNEQFF

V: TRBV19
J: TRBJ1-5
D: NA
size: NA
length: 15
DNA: TGTGCCAGTAGTACTCAACACCAGGGGAAACAGCCCCAGCATTTT
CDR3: CASSTQHQGKQPQHF

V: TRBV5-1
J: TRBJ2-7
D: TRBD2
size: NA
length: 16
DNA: TGCGCCAGCAGCTTTGGACTAGCGGGAGGGCGCGACGAGCAGTACTTC
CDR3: CASSFGLAGGRDEQYF

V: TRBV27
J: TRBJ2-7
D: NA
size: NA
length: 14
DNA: TGTGCCAGCAGGATGGCGGGGAGCGTTAACGAGCAGTACTTC
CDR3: CASRMAGSVNEQYF

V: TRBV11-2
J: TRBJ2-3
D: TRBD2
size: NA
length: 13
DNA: TGTGCCAGCAGTCGGACTAGCTCAGATACGCAGTATTTT
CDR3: CASSRTSSDTQYF

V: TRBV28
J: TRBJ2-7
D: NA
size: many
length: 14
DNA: TGTGCCAGCAGTTTCCCAAGAGATTCCTACGAGCAGTACTTC
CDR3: CASSFPRDSYEQYF

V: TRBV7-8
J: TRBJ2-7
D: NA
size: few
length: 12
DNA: TGTGCCAGCAGCTCCGGGCCTCAGGGGCAGTACTTC
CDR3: CASSSGPQGQYF

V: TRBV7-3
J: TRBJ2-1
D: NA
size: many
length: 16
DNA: TGTGCCAGCAGCTTAAATGGTGGGGCCGCCGAAGGTGAGCAGTTCTTC
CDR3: CASSLNGGAAEGEQFF

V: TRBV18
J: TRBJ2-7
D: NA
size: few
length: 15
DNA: TGTGCCAGCTCACCACCTGACGACGGAGCCTACGAGCAGTACTTC
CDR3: CASSPPDDGAYEQYF

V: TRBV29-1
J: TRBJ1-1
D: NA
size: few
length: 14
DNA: TGCAGCGTTGAACCCGGGCGGGAGAACACTGAAGCTTTCTTT
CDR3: CSVEPGRENTEAFF

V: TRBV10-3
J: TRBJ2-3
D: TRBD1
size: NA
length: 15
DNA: TGTGCCATCAGTGAGAGGACAGGGGGTACAGATACGCAGTATTTT
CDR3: CAISERTGGTDTQYF

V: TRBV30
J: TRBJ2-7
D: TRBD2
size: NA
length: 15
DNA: TGTGCCTGGAGTTCCCCGGGACTAGCGTTGTACGAGCAGTACTTC
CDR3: CAWSSPGLALYEQYF

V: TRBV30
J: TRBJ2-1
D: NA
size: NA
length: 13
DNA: TGTGCCTGGAACCAAAAATCCTACAATGAGCAGTTCTTC
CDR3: CAWNQKSYNEQFF

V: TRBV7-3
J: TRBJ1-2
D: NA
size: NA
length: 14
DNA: TGTGCCAGCAGCGCCGGGGAGGGTGGATATGGCTACACCTTC
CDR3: CASSAGEGGYGYTF

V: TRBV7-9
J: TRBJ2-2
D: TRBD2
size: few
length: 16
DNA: TGTGCCAGCAGCTTAGTAAAAGCGGGAGATACCGGGGAGCTGTTTTTT
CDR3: CASSLVKAGDTGELFF

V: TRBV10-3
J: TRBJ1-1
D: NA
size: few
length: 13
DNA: TGTGCCATCAGTGAGCCAACGAACACTGAAGCTTTCTTT
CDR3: CAISEPTNTEAFF

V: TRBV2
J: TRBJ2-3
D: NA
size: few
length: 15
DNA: TGTGCCAGCAGTGAAACGGGACTGAGCACAGATACGCAGTATTTT
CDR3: CASSETGLSTDTQYF

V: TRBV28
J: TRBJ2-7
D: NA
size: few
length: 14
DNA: TGTGCCACCACCAGGGGAGGGGGTATCTACGAGCAGTACTTC
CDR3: CATTRGGGIYEQYF

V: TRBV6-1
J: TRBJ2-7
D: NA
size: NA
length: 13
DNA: TGTGCCAGCAGTGCGGGGTCCCCCTACGAGCAGTACTTC
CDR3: CASSAGSPYEQYF

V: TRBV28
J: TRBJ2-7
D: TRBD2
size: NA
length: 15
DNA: TGTGCCAGCAGCCCTCCGACTAGCGGGATAAACCGCACGTACTTC
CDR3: CASSPPTSGINRTYF

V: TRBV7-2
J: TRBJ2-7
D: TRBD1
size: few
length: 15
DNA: TGTGCCAGCAGCTTACAACAGGGGGCATCCTACGAGCAGTACTTC
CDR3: CASSLQQGASYEQYF

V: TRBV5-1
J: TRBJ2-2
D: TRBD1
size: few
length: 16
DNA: TGCGCCAGCGGGCCCTATAGACAGGGGAACACCGGGGAGCTGTTTTTT
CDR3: CASGPYRQGNTGELFF

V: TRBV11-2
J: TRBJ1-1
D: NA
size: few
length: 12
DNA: TGTGCCAGCAGCCCGGACACAGGGTTGGCTTTCTTT
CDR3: CASSPDTGLAFF

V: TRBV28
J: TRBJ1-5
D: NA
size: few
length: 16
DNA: TGTGCCAGCAGTTTACCCCGACGGGGGGGAATTCAGCCCCAGCATTTT
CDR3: CASSLPRRGGIQPQHF

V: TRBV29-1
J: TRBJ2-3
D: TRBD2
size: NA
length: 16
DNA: TGCAGCGCCCCGGGACTAGCGGGAGGTGCCACAGATACGCAGTATTTT
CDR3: CSAPGLAGGATDTQYF

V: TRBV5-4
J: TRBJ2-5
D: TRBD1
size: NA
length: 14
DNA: TGTGCCAGCAGCTCACAGGGGGGCCAAGAGACCCAGTACTTC
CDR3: CASSSQGGQETQYF